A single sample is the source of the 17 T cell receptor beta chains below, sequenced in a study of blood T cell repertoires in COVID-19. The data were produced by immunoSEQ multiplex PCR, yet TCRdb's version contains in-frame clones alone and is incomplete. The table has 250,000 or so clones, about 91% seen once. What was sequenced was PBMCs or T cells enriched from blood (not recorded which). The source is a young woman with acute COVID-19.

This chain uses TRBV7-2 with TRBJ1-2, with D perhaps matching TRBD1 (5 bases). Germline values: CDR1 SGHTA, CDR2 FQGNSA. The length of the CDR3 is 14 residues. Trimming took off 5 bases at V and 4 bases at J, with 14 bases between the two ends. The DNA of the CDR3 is TGTGCCAGCAGCCCTCCCAGGGTGGCCTATGGCTACACCTTC. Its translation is CASSPPRVAYGYTF.

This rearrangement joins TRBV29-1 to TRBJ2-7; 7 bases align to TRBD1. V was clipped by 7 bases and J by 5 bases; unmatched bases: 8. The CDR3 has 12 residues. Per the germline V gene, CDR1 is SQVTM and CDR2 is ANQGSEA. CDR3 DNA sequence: TGCAGCGGAGGACAGGCGGATGACGAGCAGTACTTC. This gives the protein CSGGQADDEQYF.

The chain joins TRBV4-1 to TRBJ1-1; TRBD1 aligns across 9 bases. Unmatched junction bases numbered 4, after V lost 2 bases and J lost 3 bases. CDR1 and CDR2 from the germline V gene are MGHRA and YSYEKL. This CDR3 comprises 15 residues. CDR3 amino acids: CASSQLGQGHTEAFF. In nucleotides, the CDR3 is TGCGCCAGCAGCCAATTGGGACAGGGACACACTGAAGCTTTCTTT.

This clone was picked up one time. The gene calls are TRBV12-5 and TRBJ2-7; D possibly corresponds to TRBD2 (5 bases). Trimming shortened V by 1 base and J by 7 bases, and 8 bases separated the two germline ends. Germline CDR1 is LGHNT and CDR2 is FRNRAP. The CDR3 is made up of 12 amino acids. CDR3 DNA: TGTGCTAGTGGTTTGGCGGGGAATGAGCAGTACTTC. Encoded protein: CASGLAGNEQYF.

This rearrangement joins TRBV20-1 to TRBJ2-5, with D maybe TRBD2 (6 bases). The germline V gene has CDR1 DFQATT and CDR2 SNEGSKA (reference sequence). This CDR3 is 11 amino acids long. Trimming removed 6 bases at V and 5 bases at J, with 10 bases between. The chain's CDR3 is CSARGRETQYF. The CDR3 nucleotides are TGCAGTGCCCGAGGGAGGGAGACCCAGTACTTC.

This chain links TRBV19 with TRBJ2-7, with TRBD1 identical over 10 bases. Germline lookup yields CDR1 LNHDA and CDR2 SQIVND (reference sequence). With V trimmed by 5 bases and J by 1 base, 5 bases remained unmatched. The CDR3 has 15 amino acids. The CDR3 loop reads CASSLGTGVSYEQYF. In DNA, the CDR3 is TGTGCCAGTAGTCTCGGGACAGGGGTATCCTACGAGCAGTACTTC.

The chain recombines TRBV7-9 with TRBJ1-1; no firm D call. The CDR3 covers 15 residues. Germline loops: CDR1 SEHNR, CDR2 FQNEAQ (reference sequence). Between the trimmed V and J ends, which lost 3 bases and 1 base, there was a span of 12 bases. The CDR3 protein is CASSFELERNTEAFF. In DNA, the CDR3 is TGTGCCAGCAGCTTTGAACTTGAGAGGAACACTGAAGCTTTCTTT.

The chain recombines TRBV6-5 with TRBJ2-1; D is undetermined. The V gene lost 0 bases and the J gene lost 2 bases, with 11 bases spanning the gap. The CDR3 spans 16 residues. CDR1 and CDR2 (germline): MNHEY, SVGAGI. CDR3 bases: TGTGCCAGCAGTTACTCCGCGCCAATTACCTACAATGAGCAGTTCTTC. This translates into CASSYSAPITYNEQFF.

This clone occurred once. As DNA, the CDR3 is TGCGCCACCCGGGTGGGGCACTACACAGATACGCAGTATTTT. This encodes CATRVGHYTDTQYF. V is TRBV4-1 and J is TRBJ2-3, with D perhaps TRBD1 (5 bases). The length of the CDR3 is 14 residues. Trimming pared 10 bases from V and 2 bases from J, leaving 16 bases between. CDR1 is MGHRA and CDR2 is YSYEKL in the germline V gene.

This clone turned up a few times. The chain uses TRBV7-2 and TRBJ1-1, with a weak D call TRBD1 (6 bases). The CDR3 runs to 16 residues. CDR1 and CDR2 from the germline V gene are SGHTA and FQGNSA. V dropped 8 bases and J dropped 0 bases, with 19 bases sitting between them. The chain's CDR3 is CASGQSVTLMNTEAFF. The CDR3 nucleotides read TGTGCCAGCGGACAGTCAGTCACCCTAATGAACACTGAAGCTTTCTTT.

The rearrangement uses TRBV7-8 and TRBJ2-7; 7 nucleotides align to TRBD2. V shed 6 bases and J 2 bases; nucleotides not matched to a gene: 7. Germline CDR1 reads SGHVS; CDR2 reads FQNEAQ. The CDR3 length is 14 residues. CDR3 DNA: TGTGCCAGCAGGTTCAGCGGGGAGACCTACGAGCAGTACTTC. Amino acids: CASRFSGETYEQYF. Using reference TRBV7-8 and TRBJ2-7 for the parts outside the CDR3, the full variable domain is GAGVSQSPRYKVAKRGQDVALRCDPISGHVSLFWYQQALGQGPEFLTYFQNEAQLDKSGLPSDRFFAERPEGSVSTLKIQRTQQEDSAVYLCASRFSGETYEQYFGPGTRLTVT.

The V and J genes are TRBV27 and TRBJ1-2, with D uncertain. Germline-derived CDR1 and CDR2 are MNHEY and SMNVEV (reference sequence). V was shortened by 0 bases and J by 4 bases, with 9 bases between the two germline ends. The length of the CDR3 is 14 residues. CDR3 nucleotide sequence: TGTGCCAGCAGTTTATCAAAAGAGGGCTATGGCTACACCTTC. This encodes CASSLSKEGYGYTF.

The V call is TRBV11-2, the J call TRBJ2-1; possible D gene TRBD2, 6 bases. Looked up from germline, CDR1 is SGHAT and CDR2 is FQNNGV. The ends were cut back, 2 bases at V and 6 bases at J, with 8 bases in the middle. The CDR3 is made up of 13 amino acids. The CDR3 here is CASSLIAANEQFF. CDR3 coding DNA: TGTGCCAGCAGCTTAATAGCGGCCAATGAGCAGTTCTTC.

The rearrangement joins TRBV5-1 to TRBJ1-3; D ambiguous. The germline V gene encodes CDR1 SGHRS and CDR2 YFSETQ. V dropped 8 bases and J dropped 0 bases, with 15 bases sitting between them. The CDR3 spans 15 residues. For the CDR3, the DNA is TGCGCCAGTTGCAGGATCCCCTCCTCTGGAAACACCATATATTTT. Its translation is CASCRIPSSGNTIYF.

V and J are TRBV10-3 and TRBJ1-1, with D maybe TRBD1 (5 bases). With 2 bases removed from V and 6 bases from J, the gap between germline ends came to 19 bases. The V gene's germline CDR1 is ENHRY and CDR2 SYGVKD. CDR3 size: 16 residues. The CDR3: CAISETPGGFYAEAFF. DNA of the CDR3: TGTGCCATCAGTGAGACTCCGGGGGGGTTTTACGCTGAAGCTTTCTTT.

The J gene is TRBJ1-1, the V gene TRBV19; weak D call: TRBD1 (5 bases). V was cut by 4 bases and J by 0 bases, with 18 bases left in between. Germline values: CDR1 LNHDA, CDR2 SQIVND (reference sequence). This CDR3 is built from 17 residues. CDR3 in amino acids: CASSRMFGGRVNTEAFF. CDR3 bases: TGTGCCAGTAGTAGAATGTTCGGGGGGAGGGTGAACACTGAAGCTTTCTTT.

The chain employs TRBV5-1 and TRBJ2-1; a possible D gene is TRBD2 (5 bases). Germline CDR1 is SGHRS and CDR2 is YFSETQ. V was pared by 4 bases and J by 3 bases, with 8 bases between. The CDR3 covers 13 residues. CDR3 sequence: CASSPGNYNEQFF. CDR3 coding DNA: TGCGCCAGCAGCCCCGGGAACTACAATGAGCAGTTCTTC.